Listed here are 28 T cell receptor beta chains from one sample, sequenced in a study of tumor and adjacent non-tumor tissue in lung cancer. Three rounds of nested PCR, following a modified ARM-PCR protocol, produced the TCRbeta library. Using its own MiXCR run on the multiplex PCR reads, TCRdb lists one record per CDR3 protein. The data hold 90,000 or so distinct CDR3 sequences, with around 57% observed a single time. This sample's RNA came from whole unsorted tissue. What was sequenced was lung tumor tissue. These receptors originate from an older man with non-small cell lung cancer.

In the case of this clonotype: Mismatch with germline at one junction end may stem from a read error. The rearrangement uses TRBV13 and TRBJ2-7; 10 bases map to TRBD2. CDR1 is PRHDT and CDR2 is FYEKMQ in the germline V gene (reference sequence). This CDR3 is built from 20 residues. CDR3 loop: CARSLNPTTSGSVLAYEQYF. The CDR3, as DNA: TGTGCCCGCAGCTTAAACCCCACGACTAGCGGGTCGGTTCTTGCGTACGAGCAGTACTTC. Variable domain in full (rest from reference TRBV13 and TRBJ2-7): AAGVIQSPRHLIKEKRETATLKCYPIPRHDTVYWYQQGPGQDPQFLISFYEKMQSDKGSIPDRFSAQQFSDYHSELNMSSLELGDSALYFCARSLNPTTSGSVLAYEQYFGPGTRLTVT.

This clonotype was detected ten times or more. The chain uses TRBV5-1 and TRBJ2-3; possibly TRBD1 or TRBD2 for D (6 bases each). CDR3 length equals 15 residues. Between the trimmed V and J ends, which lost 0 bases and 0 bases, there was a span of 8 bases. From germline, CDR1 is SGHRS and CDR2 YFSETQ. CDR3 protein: CASSLAGASTDTQYF. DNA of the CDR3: TGCGCCAGCAGCTTGGCGGGGGCCAGCACAGATACGCAGTATTTT.

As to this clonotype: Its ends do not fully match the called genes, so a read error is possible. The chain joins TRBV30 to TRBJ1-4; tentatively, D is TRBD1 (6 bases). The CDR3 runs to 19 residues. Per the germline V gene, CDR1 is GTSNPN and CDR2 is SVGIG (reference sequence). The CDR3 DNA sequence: TGTGCCTGGAGTCGTCCCGGGACAAGAAGGCTCTTAACTAATGAAAAACCGTTTTTT. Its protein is CAWSRPGTRRLLTNEKPFF.

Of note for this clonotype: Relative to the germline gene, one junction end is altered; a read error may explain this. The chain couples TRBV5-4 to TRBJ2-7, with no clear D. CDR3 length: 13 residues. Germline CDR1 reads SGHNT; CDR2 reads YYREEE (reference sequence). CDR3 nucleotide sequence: TGTGCCAGCAGTTCTCGGCAGCCCTATGAGCTGTACTTC. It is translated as CASSSRQPYELYF. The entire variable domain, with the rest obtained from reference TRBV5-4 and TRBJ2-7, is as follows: ETGVTQSPTHLIKTRGQQVTLRCSSQSGHNTVSWYQQALGQGPQFIFQYYREEENGRGNFPPRFSGLQFPNYSSELNVNALELDDSALYLCASSSRQPYELYFGPGTRLTVT.

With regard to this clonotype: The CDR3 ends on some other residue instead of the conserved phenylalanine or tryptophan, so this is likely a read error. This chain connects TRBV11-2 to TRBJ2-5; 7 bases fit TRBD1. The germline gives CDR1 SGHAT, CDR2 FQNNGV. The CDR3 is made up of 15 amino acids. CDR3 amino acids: CVSSWIRTGQETQYI. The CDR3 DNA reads TGTGTCAGCAGCTGGATCAGGACAGGCCAAGAGACCCAGTACATC.

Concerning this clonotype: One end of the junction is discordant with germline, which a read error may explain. CDR3 bases: TGTGTCAGCAGCCAAGCTGGGGAAGGTGAAAAACTGTTTTTT. Encoded protein: CVSSQAGEGEKLFF. This chain connects TRBV4-2 to TRBJ1-4, with D unclear. Germline V gene data show CDR1 as LGHNA and CDR2 as YNFKEQ. The CDR3 covers 14 residues.

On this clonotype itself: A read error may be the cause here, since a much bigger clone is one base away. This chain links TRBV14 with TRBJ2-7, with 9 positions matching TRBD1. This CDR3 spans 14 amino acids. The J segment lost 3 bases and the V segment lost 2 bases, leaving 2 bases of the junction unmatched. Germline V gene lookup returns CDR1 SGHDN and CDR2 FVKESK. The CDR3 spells CASSQWTGDYEQYF. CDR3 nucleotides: TGTGCCAGCAGCCAATGGACAGGGGACTACGAGCAGTACTTC.

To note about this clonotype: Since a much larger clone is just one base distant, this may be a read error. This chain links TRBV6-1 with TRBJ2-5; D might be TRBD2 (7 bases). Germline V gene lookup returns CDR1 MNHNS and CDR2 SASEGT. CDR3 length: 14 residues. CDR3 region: CASSTYGGLETQYF. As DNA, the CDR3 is TGTGCTAGCAGCACTTACGGGGGGCTAGAGACCCAGTACTTC.

CDR3 sequence reads: CASGRRGPASEQFF. The CDR3 coding sequence is TGTGCCAGCGGTCGACGGGGGCCGGCAAGTGAGCAGTTCTTC. The chain couples TRBV5-6 to TRBJ2-1; D tentatively fits TRBD1 or TRBD2 (6 bases each). Trimming removed 7 bases at V and 9 bases at J, with 20 bases between. The CDR3 is made up of 14 amino acids. Germline CDR1 is SGHDT and CDR2 is YYEEEE.

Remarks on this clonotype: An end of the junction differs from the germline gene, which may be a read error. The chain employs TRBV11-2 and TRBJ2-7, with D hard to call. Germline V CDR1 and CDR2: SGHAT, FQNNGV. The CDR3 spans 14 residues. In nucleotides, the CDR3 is TGTGACAGCAGCTTAGAAGAGAGCTCCTACGAGCGGTACTTC. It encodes CDSSLEESSYERYF.

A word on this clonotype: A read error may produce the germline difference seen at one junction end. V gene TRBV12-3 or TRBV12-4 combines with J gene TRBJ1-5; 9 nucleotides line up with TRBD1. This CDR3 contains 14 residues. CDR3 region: CASSPTGGSQPQQF. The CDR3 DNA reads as TGTGCCAGCAGCCCGACAGGGGGGAGTCAACCCCAGCAATTT.

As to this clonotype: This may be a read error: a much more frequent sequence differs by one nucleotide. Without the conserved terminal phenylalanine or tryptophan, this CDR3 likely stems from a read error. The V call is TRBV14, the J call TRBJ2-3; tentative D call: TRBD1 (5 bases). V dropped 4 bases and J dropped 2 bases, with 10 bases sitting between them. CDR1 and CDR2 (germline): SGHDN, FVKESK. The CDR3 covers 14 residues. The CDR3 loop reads CASSPTVFTDTQYS. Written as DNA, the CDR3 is TGTGCCAGCAGCCCGACAGTATTCACAGATACGCAGTATTCT.

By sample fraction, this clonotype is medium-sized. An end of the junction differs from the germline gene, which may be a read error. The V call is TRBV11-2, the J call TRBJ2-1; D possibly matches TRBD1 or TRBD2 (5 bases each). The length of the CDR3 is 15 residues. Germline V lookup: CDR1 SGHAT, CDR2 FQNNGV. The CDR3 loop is CASSLETGAYNEQFF. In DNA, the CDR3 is TGTGCCAGCAGCTTAGAGACCGGGGCCTATAATGAGCAGTTCTTC.

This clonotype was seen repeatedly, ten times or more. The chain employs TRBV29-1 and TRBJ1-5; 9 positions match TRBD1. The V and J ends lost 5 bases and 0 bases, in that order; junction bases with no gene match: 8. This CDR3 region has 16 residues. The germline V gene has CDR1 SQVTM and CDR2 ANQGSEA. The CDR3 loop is CSVPRDRVHSNQPQHF. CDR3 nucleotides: TGCAGCGTTCCCCGGGACAGGGTCCATAGCAATCAGCCCCAGCATTTT.

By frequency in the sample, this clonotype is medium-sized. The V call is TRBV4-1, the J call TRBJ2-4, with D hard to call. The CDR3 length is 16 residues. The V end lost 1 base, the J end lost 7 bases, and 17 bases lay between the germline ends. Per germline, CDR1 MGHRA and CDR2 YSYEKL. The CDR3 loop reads CASSQALTWVNNIQYF. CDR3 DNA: TGCGCCAGCAGCCAAGCACTGACGTGGGTCAACAACATTCAGTACTTC.

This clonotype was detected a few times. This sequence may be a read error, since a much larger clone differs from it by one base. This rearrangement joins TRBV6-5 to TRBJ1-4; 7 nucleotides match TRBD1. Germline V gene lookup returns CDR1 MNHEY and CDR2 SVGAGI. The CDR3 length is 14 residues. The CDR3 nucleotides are TGTGCCAGCAGCCTTACAGGGGAGAGCGAAAAACCGTTTTTT. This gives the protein CASSLTGESEKPFF.

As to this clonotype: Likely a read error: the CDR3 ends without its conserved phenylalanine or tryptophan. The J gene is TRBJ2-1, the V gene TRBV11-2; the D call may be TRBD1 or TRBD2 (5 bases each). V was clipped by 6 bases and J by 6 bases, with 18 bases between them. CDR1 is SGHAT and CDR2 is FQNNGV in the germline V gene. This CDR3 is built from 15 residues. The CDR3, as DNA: TGTGCCAGCAGACGAGGGGCAGGGAATGTCAATGAGCAGTTCGTC. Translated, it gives CASRRGAGNVNEQFV.

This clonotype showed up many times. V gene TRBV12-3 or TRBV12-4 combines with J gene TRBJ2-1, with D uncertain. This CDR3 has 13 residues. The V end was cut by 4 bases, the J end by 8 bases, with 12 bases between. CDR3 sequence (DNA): TGTGCCAGCAGTTACCATTCCAGCTATGAGCAGTTCTTC. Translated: CASSYHSSYEQFF.

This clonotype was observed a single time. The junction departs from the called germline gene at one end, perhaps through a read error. Here the CDR3 DNA reads TGCGCCAGTAAACGGGGACACCAGACGACCGGGGAGCTGTTTTTT. Residues: CASKRGHQTTGELFF. V gene TRBV6-1 combines with J gene TRBJ2-2; D possibly corresponds to TRBD1 (6 bases). CDR3 length: 15 amino acids. Looked up from germline, CDR1 is MNHNS and CDR2 is SASEGT.

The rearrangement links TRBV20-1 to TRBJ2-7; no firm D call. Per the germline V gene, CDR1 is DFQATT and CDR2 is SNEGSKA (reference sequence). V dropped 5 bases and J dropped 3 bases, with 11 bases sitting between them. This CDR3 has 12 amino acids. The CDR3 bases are TGCAGTGCTGTCGGGTCGGGCTACGAGCAGTACTTC. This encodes CSAVGSGYEQYF.

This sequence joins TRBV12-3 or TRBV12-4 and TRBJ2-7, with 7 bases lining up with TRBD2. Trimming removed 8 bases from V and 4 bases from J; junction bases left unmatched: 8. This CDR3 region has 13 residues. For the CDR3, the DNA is TGTGCCAGCGCCTCAGGGAGGGATTACGAGCAGTACTTC. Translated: CASASGRDYEQYF.

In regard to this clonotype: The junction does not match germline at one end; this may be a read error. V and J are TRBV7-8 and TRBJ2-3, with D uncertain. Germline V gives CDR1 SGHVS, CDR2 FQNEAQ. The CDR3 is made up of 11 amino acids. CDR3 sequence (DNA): TGTGCCAGTAGCCCCCGAGATAAGCAGTATTTT. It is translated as CASSPRDKQYF. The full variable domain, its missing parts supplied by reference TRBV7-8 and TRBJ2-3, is GAGVSQSPRYKVAKRGQDVALRCDPISGHVSLFWYQQALGQGPEFLTYFQNEAQLDKSGLPSDRFFAERPEGSVSTLKIQRTQQEDSAVYLCASSPRDKQYFGPGTRLTVL.

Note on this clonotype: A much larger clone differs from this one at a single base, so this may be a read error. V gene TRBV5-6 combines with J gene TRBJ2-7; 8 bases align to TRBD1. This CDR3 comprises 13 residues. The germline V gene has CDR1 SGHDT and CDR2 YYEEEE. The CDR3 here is CVSSLWTGTEQYF. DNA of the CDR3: TGTGTCAGCAGCTTATGGACAGGGACCGAGCAGTACTTC.

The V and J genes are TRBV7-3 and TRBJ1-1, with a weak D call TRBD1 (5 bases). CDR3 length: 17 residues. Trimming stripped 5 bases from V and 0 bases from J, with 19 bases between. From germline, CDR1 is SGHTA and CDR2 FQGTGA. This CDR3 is CASSRGGVGGLNTEAFF. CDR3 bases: TGTGCCAGCAGCCGGGGGGGGGTTGGCGGATTGAACACTGAAGCTTTCTTT.

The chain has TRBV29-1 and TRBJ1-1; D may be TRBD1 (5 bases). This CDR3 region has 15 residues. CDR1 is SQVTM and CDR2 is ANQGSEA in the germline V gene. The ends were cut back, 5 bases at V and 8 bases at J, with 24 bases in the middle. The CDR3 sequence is CSVIGLRGMNNEAFF. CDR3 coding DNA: TGCAGCGTTATAGGCCTCCGGGGGATGAACAACGAAGCTTTCTTT. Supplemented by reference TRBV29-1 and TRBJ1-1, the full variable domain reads SAVISQKPSRDICQRGTSLTIQCQVDSQVTMMFWYRQQPGQSLTLIATANQGSEATYESGFVIDKFPISRPNLTFSTLTVSNMSPEDSSIYLCSVIGLRGMNNEAFFGQGTRLTVV.

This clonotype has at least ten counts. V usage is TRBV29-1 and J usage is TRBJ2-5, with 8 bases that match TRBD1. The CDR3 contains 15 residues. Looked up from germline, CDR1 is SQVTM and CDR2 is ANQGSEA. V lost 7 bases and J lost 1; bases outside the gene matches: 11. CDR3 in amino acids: CSDRTGKFLQETQYF. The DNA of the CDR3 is TGCAGCGACCGGACAGGGAAGTTTCTCCAAGAGACCCAGTACTTC.

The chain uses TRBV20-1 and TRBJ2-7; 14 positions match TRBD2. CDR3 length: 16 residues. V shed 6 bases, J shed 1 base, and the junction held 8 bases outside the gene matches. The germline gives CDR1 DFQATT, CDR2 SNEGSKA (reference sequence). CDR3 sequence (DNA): TGCAGTGCCCCTTCGACTAGCGGGGGGGTTTCCTACGAGCAGTACTTC. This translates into CSAPSTSGGVSYEQYF.

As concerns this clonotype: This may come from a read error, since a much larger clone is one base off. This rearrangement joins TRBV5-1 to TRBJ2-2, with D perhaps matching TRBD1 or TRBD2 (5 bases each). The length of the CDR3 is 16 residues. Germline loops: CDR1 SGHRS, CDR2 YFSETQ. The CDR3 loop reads CASNLASGAGTGELFF. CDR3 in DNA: TGCGCCAGCAACTTGGCCTCCGGGGCGGGCACCGGGGAGCTGTTTTTT.